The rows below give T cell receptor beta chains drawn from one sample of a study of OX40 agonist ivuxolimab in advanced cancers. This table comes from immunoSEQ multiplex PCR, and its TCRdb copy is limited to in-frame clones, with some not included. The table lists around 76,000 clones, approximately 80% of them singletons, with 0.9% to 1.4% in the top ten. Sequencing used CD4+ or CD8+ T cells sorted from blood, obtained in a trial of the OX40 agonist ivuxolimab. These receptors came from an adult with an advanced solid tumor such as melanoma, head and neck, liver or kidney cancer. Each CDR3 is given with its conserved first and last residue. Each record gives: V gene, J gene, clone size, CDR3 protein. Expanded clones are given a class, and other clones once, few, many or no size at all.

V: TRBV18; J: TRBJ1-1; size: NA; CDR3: CASSPTSEMSNTEAFF
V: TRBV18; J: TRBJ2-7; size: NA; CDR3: CASSPQGNEQYF
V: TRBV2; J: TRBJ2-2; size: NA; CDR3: CASSDSWRRELFF
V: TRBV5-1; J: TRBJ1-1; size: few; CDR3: CASSFAGNTEAFF
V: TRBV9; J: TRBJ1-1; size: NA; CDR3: CASSGGVVDTEAFF
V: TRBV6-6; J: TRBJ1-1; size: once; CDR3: CASSPWTGENTEAFF
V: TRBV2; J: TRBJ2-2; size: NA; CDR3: CASSDTGYGELFF
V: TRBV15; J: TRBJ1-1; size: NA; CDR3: CATSTAGLNTEAFF
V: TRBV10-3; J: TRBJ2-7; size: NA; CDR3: CAISEGQGAGEQYF
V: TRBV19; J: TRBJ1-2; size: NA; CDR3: CASSIEAGKVYGYTF
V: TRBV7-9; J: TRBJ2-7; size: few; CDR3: CASSSPARVEQYF
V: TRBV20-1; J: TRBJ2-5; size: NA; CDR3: CSARVQETQYF
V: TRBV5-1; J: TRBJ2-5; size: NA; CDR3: CASSLPGVAETQYF
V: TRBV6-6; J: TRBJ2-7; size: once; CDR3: CASRNTQGYEQYF
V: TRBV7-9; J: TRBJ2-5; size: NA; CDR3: CASSPRTGQETQYF
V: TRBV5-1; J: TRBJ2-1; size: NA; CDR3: CASSPDLAGEQFF
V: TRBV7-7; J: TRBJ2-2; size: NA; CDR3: CASSWTGLGELFF
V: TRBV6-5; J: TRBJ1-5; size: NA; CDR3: CASSYGAGQDQPQHF
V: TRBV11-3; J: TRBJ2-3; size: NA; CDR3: CASSLGGLTQDTQYF
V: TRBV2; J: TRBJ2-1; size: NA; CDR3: CASSFDRASNEQFF
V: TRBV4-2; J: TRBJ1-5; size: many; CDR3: CASSQVDRENQPQHF
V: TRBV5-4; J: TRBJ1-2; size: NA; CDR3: CASSLLGEFYGYTF
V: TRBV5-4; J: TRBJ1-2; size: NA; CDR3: CASSLRTGYTF
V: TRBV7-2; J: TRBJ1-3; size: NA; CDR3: CASSLVGYGNTIYF
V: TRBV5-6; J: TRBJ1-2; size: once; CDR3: CASSSGQGIYGYTF
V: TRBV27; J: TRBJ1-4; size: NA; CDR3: CASSLSGAAVRLFF
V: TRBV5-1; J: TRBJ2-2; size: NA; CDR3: CASSPGGSINTGELFF
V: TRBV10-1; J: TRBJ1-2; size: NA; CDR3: CASSPSGTLGGYTF
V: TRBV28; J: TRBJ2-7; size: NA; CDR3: CASTPPGQSYEQYF
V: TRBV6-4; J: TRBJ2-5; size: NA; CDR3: CASKLRTTSGDLQETQYF
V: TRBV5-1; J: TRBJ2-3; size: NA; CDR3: CASSSGQGITDTQYF
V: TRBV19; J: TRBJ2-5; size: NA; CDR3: CASSRSGAPGETQYF
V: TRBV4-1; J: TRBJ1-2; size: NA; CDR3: CASSQRDREGGYTF
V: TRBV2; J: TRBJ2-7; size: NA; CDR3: CASSDWEWEEQYF
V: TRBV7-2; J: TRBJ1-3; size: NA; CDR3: CASSPRTGSRFRSGNTIYF
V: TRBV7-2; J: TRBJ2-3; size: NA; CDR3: CASSFLDPASTDTQYF